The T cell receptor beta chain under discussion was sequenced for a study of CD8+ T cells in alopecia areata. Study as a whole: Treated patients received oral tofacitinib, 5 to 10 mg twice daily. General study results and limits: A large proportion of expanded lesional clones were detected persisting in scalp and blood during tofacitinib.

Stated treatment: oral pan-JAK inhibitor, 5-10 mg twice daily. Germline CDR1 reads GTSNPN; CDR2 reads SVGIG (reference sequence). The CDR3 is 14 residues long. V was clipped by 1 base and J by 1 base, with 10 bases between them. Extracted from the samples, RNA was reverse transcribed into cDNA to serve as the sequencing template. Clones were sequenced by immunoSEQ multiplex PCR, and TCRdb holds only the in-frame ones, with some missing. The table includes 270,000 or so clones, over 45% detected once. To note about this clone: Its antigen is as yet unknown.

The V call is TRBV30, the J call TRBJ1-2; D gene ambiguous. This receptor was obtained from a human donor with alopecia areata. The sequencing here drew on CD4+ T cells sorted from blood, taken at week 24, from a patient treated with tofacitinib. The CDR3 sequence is CAWSDSLSNYGYTF. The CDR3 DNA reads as TGTGCCTGGAGTGACAGCCTGAGTAACTATGGCTACACCTTC.